This is a list of T cell receptor beta chains from one sample in a study of technical replicates of blood from a few donors. Profiling relied on immunoSEQ multiplex PCR, and the TCRdb table lists in-frame clones only, not all of them. The profile shows about 100,000 clones, 95% to 96% of them singletons. Sequencing was performed on T cells isolated from PBMCs. These receptors were taken from a human donor in good health. CDR3s include the opening cysteine and the closing phenylalanine or tryptophan. Each record gives: D gene, V gene, clone size, J gene, CDR3 DNA, CDR3 protein. A D gene is named only where the DNA matches it firmly. For some rows the clone size is stated as once, few or many, or as a class when expanded; others skip it.

>-|TRBV11-3|-|TRBJ2-7
TGTGCCAGCAGCTTAGATATCGGAGGAATCGACGAGCAGTACTTC
CASSLDIGGIDEQYF
>TRBD2|TRBV19|-|TRBJ2-1
TGTGCCAGTAGTTCGATGCGGGAGCTCGACAATGAGCAGTTCTTC
CASSSMRELDNEQFF
>TRBD1|TRBV2|-|TRBJ2-1
TGTGCCAGCAGGCCCTTTAGCGACAGGGGGCGATCGTTTGAGCAGTTCTTC
CASRPFSDRGRSFEQFF
>-|TRBV27|-|TRBJ1-2
TGTGCCAGCAAATCGTTTGTTTATGGGAGTAACTATGGCTACACCTTC
CASKSFVYGSNYGYTF
>-|TRBV9|-|TRBJ2-1
TGTGCCAGCAGCCTTACTAGTCCCCCTGCTGATGAGCAGTTCTTC
CASSLTSPPADEQFF
>TRBD1|TRBV4-1|once|TRBJ1-5
TGCGCCAGCAGCCCTTTTGACAGGGGGGGAAATCAGCCCCAGCATTTT
CASSPFDRGGNQPQHF
>-|TRBV6-1|-|TRBJ1-4
TGTGCCAGCAGGTTTATAGGAGAAGGCACTGAAAAACTGTTTTTT
CASRFIGEGTEKLFF
>-|TRBV6-1|-|TRBJ1-2
TGTGCCAGCAGCGCCGACGGGAACTATGGCTACACCTTC
CASSADGNYGYTF
>TRBD2|TRBV28|-|TRBJ2-7
TGTGCCAGCAGCTTCCCTGGGCTAGCGGGCAACGAGCAGTACTTC
CASSFPGLAGNEQYF
>TRBD2|TRBV6-5|once|TRBJ2-7
TGTGCCAGCAGGCCCCCGGGAGGGGTTGGCGAGCAGTACTTC
CASRPPGGVGEQYF
>-|TRBV5-1|-|TRBJ2-5
TGCGCCAGCAGGCAGGGCGGACAAGAGACCCAGTACTTC
CASRQGGQETQYF